This entry is about one T cell receptor beta chain. Its antigen is unidentified. This sample is drawn from a study of T cell repertoires in cytomegalovirus infection. At the level of the study: CMV infection plus the matching HLA type was flagged by public TCR beta signatures. Study-wide points: Dominating the ex vivo response were TCR beta clonotypes that were CMV-specific and HLA-C-restricted.

TCRdb analysed the reads with MiXCR anew, one entry per CDR3 protein. The sample yields about 78,000 distinct CDR3 sequences, 35% to 50% seen once. The CDR3 contains 15 residues. V gave up 3 bases and J gave up 4 bases; unmatched junction bases: 8. Germline V gene data show CDR1 as LNHDA and CDR2 as SQIVND (reference sequence). The TCR originated in a human donor in good health (CMV status not recorded). Some clones in this sample may be carry-over from other donors' samples. The sequences come from CD8+ T cells from cultured PBMCs, collected from culture after CMV antigen stimulation. This chain connects TRBV19 to TRBJ2-7; 8 bases are a match to TRBD2. The CDR3 coding sequence is TGTGCCAGTAGTATTATAGCGGGGACTTATTACGAGCAGTACTTC. Translation: CASSIIAGTYYEQYF.